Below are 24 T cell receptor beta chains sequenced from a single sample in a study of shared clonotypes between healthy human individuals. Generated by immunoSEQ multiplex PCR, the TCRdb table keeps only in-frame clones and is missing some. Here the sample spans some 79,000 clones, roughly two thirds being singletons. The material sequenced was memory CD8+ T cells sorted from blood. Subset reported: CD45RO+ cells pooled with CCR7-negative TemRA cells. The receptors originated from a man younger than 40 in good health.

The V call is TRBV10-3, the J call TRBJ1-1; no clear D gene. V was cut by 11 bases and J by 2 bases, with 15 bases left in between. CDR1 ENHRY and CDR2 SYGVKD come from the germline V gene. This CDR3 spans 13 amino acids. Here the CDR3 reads CAAGRTVNTEAFF. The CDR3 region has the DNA TGTGCCGCGGGCCGAACAGTAAACACTGAAGCTTTCTTT.

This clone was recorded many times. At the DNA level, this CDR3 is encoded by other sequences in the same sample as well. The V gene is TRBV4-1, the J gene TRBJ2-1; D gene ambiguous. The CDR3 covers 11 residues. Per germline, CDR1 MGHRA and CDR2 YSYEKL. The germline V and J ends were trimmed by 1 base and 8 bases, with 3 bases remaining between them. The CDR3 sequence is CASSQVDEQFF. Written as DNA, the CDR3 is TGCGCCAGCAGCCAAGTAGATGAGCAGTTCTTC.

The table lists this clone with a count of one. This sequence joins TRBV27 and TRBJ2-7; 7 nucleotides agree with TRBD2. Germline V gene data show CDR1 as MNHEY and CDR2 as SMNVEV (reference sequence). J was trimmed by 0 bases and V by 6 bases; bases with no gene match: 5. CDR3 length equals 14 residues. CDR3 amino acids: CASRGAGSSYEQYF. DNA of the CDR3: TGTGCCAGCAGGGGAGCGGGATCCTCCTACGAGCAGTACTTC.

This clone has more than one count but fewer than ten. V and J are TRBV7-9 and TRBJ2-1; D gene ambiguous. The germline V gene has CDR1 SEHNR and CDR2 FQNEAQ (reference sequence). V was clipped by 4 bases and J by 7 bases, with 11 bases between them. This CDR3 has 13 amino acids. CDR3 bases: TGTGCCAGCAGCTCCCTTTCTTGGAATGAGCAGTTCTTC. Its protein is CASSSLSWNEQFF. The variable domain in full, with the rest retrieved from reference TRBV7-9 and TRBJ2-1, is DTGVSQNPRHKITKRGQNVTFRCDPISEHNRLYWYRQTLGQGPEFLTYFQNEAQLEKSRLLSDRFSAERPKGSFSTLEIQRTEQGDSAMYLCASSSLSWNEQFFGPGTRLTVL.

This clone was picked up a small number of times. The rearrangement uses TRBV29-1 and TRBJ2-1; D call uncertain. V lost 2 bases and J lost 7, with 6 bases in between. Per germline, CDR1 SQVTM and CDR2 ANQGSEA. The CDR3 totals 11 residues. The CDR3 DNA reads TGCAGCGTTGAATCCCTGAATGAGCAGTTCTTC. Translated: CSVESLNEQFF.

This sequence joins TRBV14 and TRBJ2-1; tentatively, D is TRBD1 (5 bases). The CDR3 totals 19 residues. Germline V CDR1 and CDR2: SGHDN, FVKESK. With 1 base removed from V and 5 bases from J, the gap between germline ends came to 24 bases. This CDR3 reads CASSQGGLRGLRSDNEQFF. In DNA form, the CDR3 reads TGTGCCAGCAGCCAAGGGGGTCTAAGGGGTTTAAGGTCAGACAATGAGCAGTTCTTC.

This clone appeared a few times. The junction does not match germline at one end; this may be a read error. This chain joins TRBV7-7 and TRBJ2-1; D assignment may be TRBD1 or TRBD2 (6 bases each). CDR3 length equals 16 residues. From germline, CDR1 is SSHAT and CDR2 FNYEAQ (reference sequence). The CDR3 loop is CASSLTFGRGGNEQFF. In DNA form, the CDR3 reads TGTGCTAGCAGCCTTACTTTTGGGAGAGGGGGGAATGAGCAGTTCTTC.

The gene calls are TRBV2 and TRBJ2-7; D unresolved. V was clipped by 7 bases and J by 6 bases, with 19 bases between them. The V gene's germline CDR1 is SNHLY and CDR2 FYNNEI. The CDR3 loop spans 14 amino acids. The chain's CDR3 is CASTPMLGLLEQYF. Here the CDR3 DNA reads TGTGCCAGCACCCCAATGCTTGGTCTCCTCGAGCAGTACTTC.

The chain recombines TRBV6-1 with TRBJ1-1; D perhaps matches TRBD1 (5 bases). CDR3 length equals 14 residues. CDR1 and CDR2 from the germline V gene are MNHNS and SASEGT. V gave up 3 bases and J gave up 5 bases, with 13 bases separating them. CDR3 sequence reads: CASSDSPEGTEAFF. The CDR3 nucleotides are TGTGCCAGCAGTGATAGCCCGGAGGGGACTGAAGCTTTCTTT.

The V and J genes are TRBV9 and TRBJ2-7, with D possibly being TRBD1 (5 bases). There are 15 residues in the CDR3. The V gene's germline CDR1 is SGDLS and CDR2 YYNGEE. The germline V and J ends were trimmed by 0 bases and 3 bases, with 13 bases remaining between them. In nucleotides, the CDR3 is TGTGCCAGCAGCGTAGGGTTTGACAGAGTCTACGAGCAGTACTTC. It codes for CASSVGFDRVYEQYF.

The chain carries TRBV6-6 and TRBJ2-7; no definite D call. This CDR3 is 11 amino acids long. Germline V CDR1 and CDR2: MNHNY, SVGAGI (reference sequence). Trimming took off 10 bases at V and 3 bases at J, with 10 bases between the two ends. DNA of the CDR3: TGTGCCATAGGCGGATACTACGAGCAGTACTTC. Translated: CAIGGYYEQYF.

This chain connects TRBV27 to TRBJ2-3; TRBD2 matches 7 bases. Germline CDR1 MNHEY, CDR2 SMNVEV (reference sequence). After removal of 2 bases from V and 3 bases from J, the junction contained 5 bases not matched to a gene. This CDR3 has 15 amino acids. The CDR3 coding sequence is TGTGCCAGCAGTTTAGGCGGGAGAGAGACAGATACGCAGTATTTT. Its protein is CASSLGGRETDTQYF.

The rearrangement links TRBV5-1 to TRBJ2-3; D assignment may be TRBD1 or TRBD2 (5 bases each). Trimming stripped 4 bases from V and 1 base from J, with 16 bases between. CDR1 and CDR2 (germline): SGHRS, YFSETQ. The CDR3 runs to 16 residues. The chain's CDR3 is CASSGGLLGGTDTQYF. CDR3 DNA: TGCGCCAGCAGCGGCGGTCTATTGGGGGGCACAGATACGCAGTATTTT.

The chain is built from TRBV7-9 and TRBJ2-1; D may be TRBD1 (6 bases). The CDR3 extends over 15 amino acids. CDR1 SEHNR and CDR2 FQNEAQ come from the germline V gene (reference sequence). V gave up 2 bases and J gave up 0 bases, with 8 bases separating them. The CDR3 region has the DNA TGTGCCAGCAGCTTATTAGGGGGCTCCTACAATGAGCAGTTCTTC. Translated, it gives CASSLLGGSYNEQFF.

The CDR3: CASSDPRGGSSYNEQFF. CDR3 nucleotides: TGTGCCAGCAGTGACCCCAGGGGAGGAAGCTCCTACAATGAGCAGTTCTTC. The chain recombines TRBV25-1 with TRBJ2-1; perhaps D is TRBD1 or TRBD2 (6 bases each). Looked up from germline, CDR1 is MGHDK and CDR2 is SYGVNS. The CDR3 extends over 17 amino acids. V dropped 3 bases and J dropped 0 bases, with 15 bases sitting between them.

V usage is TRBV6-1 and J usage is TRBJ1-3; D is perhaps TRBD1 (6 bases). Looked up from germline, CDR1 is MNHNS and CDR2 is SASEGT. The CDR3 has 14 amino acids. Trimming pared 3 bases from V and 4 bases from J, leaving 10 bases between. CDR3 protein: CASSDRGKGNTIYF. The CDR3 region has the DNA TGTGCCAGCAGTGACAGGGGTAAAGGAAACACCATATATTTT.

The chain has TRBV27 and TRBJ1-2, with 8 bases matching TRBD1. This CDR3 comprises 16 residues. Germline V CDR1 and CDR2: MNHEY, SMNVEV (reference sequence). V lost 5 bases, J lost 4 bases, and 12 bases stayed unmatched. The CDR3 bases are TGTGCCAGCAGTCTCACCCCAGGGGGCCCTTCCTATGGCTACACCTTC. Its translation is CASSLTPGGPSYGYTF.

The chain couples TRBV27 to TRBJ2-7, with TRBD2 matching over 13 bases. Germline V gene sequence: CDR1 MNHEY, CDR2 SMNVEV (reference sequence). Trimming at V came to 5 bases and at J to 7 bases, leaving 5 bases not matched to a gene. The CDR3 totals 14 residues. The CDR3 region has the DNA TGTGCCAGCAGTCTTGGGACTAGCGGGATTGAGCAGTACTTC. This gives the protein CASSLGTSGIEQYF.

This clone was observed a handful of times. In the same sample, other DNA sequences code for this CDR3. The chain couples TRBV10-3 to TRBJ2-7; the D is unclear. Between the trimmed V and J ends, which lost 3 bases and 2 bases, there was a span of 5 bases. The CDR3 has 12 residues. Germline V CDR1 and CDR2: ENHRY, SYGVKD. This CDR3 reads CAISDQTYEQYF. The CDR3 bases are TGTGCCATCAGTGATCAGACCTACGAGCAGTACTTC.

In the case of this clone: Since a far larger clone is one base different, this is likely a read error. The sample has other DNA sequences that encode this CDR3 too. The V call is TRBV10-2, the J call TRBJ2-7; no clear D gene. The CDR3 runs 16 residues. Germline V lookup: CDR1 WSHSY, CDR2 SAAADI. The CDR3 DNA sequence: TGTGCCAGCAGTGAGTCGAACACAAGGGCAATGGACGAGCAGTACTTC. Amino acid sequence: CASSESNTRAMDEQYF.

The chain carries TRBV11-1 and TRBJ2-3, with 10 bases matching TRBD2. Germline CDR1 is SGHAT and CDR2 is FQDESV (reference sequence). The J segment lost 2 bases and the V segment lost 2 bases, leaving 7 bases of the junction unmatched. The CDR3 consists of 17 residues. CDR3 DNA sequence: TGTGCCAGCAGCTTAAGCAGCAGCGGGAGGGCCACAGATACGCAGTATTTT. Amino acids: CASSLSSSGRATDTQYF. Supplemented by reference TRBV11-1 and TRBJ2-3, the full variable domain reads EAEVAQSPRYKITEKSQAVAFWCDPISGHATLYWYRQILGQGPELLVQFQDESVVDDSQLPKDRFSAERLKGVDSTLKIQPAELGDSAMYLCASSLSSSGRATDTQYFGPGTRLTVL.

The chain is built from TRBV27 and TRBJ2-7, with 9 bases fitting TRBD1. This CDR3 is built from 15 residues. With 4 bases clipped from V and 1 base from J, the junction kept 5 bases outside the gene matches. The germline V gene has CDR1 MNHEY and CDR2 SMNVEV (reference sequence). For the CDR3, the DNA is TGTGCCAGCAGTTCACCGGGACAGGGATCCTACGAGCAGTACTTC. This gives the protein CASSSPGQGSYEQYF.

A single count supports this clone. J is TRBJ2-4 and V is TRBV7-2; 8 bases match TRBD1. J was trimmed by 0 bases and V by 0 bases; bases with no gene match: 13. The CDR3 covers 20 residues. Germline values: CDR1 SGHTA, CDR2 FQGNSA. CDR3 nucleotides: TGTGCCAGCAGCTTAGCGTGGGAGACAGGGGTCTCTATAGCCAAAAACATTCAGTACTTC. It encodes CASSLAWETGVSIAKNIQYF.

CDR3 loop: CASSYENTEAFF. The CDR3 region has the DNA TGTGCCAGCAGTTACGAGAACACTGAAGCTTTCTTT. V and J are TRBV6-6 and TRBJ1-1; D not certain. Germline assignment: CDR1 MNHNY and CDR2 SVGAGI (reference sequence). CDR3 length: 12 residues. V lost 2 bases and J 1 base, leaving 2 bases between the germline ends.